This record looks at one T cell receptor beta chain sequence and its context. Its antigen is currently unknown. An amount of RNA that ranged from roughly 0.5 to 1 ug was reverse transcribed with random hexamers. TCRdb processed the immunoSEQ multiplex PCR reads anew with MiXCR; each CDR3 protein has one entry. The profile covers about 150,000 distinct CDR3 sequences, with roughly 94% appearing a single time and 0.18% taken by the ten largest. This sample is part of a study of CD8 T cells in Susac syndrome. The V gene lost 1 base and the J gene lost 9 bases, with 13 bases spanning the gap. Germline V CDR1 and CDR2: SGHVS, FNYEAQ. The CDR3 contains 14 residues. Study-level points and caveats: TEMRA cells and active patients showed peak Susac CD8+ clonal expansion.

Sample: CD8+ T cells from PBMCs. The TCR was taken from a human donor with Susac syndrome. The chain carries TRBV7-6 and TRBJ2-1; either TRBD1 or TRBD2 may supply D (6 bases each). CDR3 nucleotide sequence: TGTGCCAGCAGCTTAGTTTTGGGGGGCACTGAGCAGTTCTTC. Protein: CASSLVLGGTEQFF. The whole variable domain, remainder taken from reference TRBV7-6 and TRBJ2-1, is GAGVSQSPRYKVTKRGQDVALRCDPISGHVSLYWYRQALGQGPEFLTYFNYEAQQDKSGLPNDRFSAERPEGSISTLTIQRTEQRDSAMYRCASSLVLGGTEQFFGPGTRLTVL.